This TCR beta chain came from a study of T cell repertoires in cytomegalovirus infection. Looking at the study overall: Recently identified HLA-C-restricted CMV epitopes and well-studied HLA-B-restricted CMV epitopes were used by the study.

Study observations and caveats: HLA-C-restricted CMV clonotypes gave the most frequent clonotype in two of eight donors.

TCRdb fed the reads into MiXCR, producing one record per CDR3 protein. The sample contains about 330,000 distinct CDR3 sequences, about 34% of which appear only once. This clonotype was detected only a few times. The antigen is unknown. The V and J ends lost 3 bases and 6 bases respectively, with 15 bases between them. The V gene's germline CDR1 is LNHDA and CDR2 SQIVND (reference sequence). The CDR3 runs 14 residues. The clonotype comes from a human donor in good health (CMV status not recorded). Some clones in this sample may be carry-over from other donors' samples. The specimen comprised cultured PBMCs, sampled from culture after CMV antigen stimulation. This chain connects TRBV19 to TRBJ2-7, with D tentatively TRBD2 (6 bases). CDR3 region: CASSIRGIGSEQYF. For the CDR3, the DNA is TGTGCCAGTAGTATTCGAGGAATCGGGAGCGAGCAGTACTTC.